Presented here are 17 T cell receptor beta chains from one specimen sequenced in a study of blood T cell repertoires in COVID-19. TCRdb's table, derived via immunoSEQ multiplex PCR, lists solely in-frame clones and lacks some. The table lists some 100,000 clones, 91% of them singletons. Material for sequencing was peripheral blood. The source of these receptors is a middle-aged man with acute or convalescent COVID-19.

Of note for this clone: The sample has other DNA sequences that encode this CDR3 too. V and J are TRBV6-5 and TRBJ1-3; D might be TRBD1 (6 bases). The CDR3 extends over 14 amino acids. Germline V CDR1 and CDR2: MNHEY, SVGAGI. V shed 4 bases and J shed 3 bases, with 10 bases lying between them. The CDR3 DNA sequence: TGTGCCAGCAGTTTACAGGGTGGTGGAAACACCATATATTTT. Its translation: CASSLQGGGNTIYF.

The chain has TRBV10-3 and TRBJ1-2; 8 bases align to TRBD1. The CDR3 loop spans 13 amino acids. The ends lost 2 bases at V and 5 bases at J; junction bases unmatched: 1. CDR1 is ENHRY and CDR2 is SYGVKD in the germline V gene. The CDR3 DNA reads as TGTGCCATCAGTGAGGGACAGGGATATGGCTACACCTTC. Amino acids: CAISEGQGYGYTF.

Of note for this clone: Other DNA sequences in the same sample also yield this CDR3. CDR3 DNA: TGTGCCAGCAGCTTAGTTAGAACTGAAGCTTTCTTT. This gives the protein CASSLVRTEAFF. This chain connects TRBV11-2 to TRBJ1-1; D unclear. The CDR3 runs to 12 residues. Germline CDR1 reads SGHAT; CDR2 reads FQNNGV. V was clipped by 1 base and J by 5 bases, with 5 bases between them.

The rearrangement joins TRBV6-5 to TRBJ1-3, with TRBD1 as a possible D gene (5 bases). The CDR3 contains 15 residues. V was clipped by 6 bases and J by 3 bases, with 15 bases between them. Germline V CDR1 and CDR2: MNHEY, SVGAGI. The CDR3: CASSLGRGGGNTIYF. CDR3 bases: TGTGCCAGCAGCCTCGGTAGGGGTGGTGGAAACACCATATATTTT.

The gene calls are TRBV12-3 or TRBV12-4 and TRBJ1-1, with unresolved D. Trimming cost V 8 bases and J 8 bases, with 15 bases left between them. CDR3 length equals 12 residues. The CDR3 DNA follows: TGTGCCAGCCTCCCCCCCCAGGCGGAAGCTTTCTTT. It translates to CASLPPQAEAFF.

This rearrangement joins TRBV11-2 to TRBJ2-3; TRBD1 matches 8 bases. Looked up from germline, CDR1 is SGHAT and CDR2 is FQNNGV. The V segment lost 5 bases and the J segment 3 bases; nucleotides outside the gene matches: 10. The CDR3 is 16 amino acids. CDR3 DNA sequence: TGTGCCAGCAGCCAAGGACAGGGCTCTGGGACAGATACGCAGTATTTT. Encoded protein: CASSQGQGSGTDTQYF.

The chain uses TRBV6-4 and TRBJ2-5, with D possibly matching TRBD1 (6 bases). The V and J ends lost 10 bases and 3 bases respectively, with 15 bases between them. This CDR3 has 13 amino acids. Per the germline V gene, CDR1 is MRHNA and CDR2 is SNTAGT. CDR3 loop: CANPGQTKETQYF. The DNA of the CDR3 is TGTGCCAACCCGGGACAAACTAAAGAGACCCAGTACTTC.

V is TRBV5-5 and J is TRBJ2-7, with 11 bases fitting TRBD1. The CDR3 is made up of 16 amino acids. CDR1 is SGHKS, CDR2 YYEKEE, per germline (reference sequence). The V segment lost 1 base and the J segment 4 bases; nucleotides outside the gene matches: 7. The CDR3 loop reads CASSLSGGQGVYEQYF. The CDR3 coding sequence is TGTGCCAGCAGCTTGTCGGGGGGACAGGGGGTTTACGAGCAGTACTTC.

J is TRBJ2-1 and V is TRBV24-1; no clear D. The CDR3 consists of 12 residues. The germline gives CDR1 KGHDR, CDR2 SFDVKD. The V end lost 4 bases, the J end lost 3 bases, and 3 bases lay between the germline ends. CDR3 nucleotides: TGTGCCACCAGTGACCGCTACAATGAGCAGTTCTTC. Translated, it gives CATSDRYNEQFF.

The chain couples TRBV27 to TRBJ1-4; TRBD1 is a possible D gene (6 bases). This CDR3 has 17 residues. V was trimmed by 3 bases and J by 0 bases, leaving 14 bases between them. CDR1 MNHEY and CDR2 SMNVEV come from the germline V gene (reference sequence). CDR3 amino acids: CASSFFNPGATNEKLFF. The CDR3 DNA is TGTGCCAGCAGTTTTTTTAACCCAGGGGCAACTAATGAAAAACTGTTTTTT.

The chain is built from TRBV19 and TRBJ1-2; no clear D. V shed 4 bases and J shed 8 bases, with 17 bases lying between them. Germline V CDR1 and CDR2: LNHDA, SQIVND (reference sequence). The CDR3 spans 14 residues. DNA for the CDR3: TGTGCCAGTAGTAAGAGTTACATGGGCCGGGGCTACACCTTC. As protein: CASSKSYMGRGYTF.

This sequence joins TRBV10-3 and TRBJ1-1; 10 bases line up with TRBD1. J lost 0 bases, V lost 10 bases, and 2 bases had no gene match. This CDR3 region has 13 residues. Germline CDR1 reads ENHRY; CDR2 reads SYGVKD. CDR3 loop: CASDRGLNTEAFF. CDR3 nucleotide sequence: TGTGCCAGCGACAGGGGGCTGAACACTGAAGCTTTCTTT.

The gene calls are TRBV19 and TRBJ1-4; D is unresolved. CDR3 length equals 15 residues. The V end lost 1 base, the J end lost 2 bases, and 8 bases lay between the germline ends. Germline V CDR1 and CDR2: LNHDA, SQIVND (reference sequence). The CDR3 reads CASSIVATTNEKLFF. The CDR3 DNA reads TGTGCCAGTAGTATAGTGGCGACTACTAATGAAAAACTGTTTTTT.

The chain joins TRBV5-4 to TRBJ2-5; a weak D match, TRBD2 (5 bases). V lost 0 bases and J lost 3, with 6 bases in between. Per the germline V gene, CDR1 is SGHNT and CDR2 is YYREEE (reference sequence). The CDR3 has 13 residues. The CDR3 DNA follows: TGTGCCAGCAGCTTGGTGGGAGAAGAGACCCAGTACTTC. It codes for CASSLVGEETQYF.

The rearrangement uses TRBV5-1 and TRBJ1-3; D perhaps matches TRBD1 (6 bases). The CDR3 has 15 amino acids. Deletions cut 3 bases from V and 4 bases from J, with 14 bases between. Germline assignment: CDR1 SGHRS and CDR2 YFSETQ. The CDR3 spells CASSSYRAPGNTIYF. CDR3 DNA: TGCGCCAGCAGCTCTTACAGGGCACCGGGAAACACCATATATTTT.

The V and J genes are TRBV6-5 and TRBJ2-5; possibly TRBD2 for D (6 bases). The germline V gene encodes CDR1 MNHEY and CDR2 SVGAGI. The CDR3 has 14 residues. V was shortened by 6 bases and J by 5 bases, with 16 bases between the two germline ends. The CDR3 reads CASSLAGGSETQYF. CDR3 nucleotide sequence: TGTGCCAGCAGCCTAGCCGGGGGTTCGGAGACCCAGTACTTC.

V usage is TRBV7-2 and J usage is TRBJ2-7; D remains unclear. Trimming cost V 1 base and J 3 bases, with 7 bases left between them. Germline CDR1 and CDR2: SGHTA and FQGNSA. There are 13 residues in the CDR3. The CDR3 is CASSLGQDYEQYF. DNA of the CDR3: TGTGCCAGCAGCTTAGGGCAAGACTACGAGCAGTACTTC.